Reported below is one T cell receptor (beta chain). Which antigen it targets is not known. Nothing much larger sits one base from this clone, and base qualities are not available. The source of the sample is a study of shared clonotypes between healthy human individuals (TCRdb year 2020). With respect to the entire study: A couple of women and three men aged 18 to 49 years were included in the cohort. For each donor, CD4 naive and CD4 memory were each given three plates, CD8 naive was given two plates, and CD8 memory was given one plate. The study deeply sequenced blood TCR repertoires of about 5 healthy adults to estimate repertoire size and the extent of clonotype sharing between individuals. Different laboratories and diverse techniques were used to prepare libraries and sequence TCR repertoires, to increase sequencing depth and limit assay-specific biases. Between about 0.94 and 10 billion PBMCs per donor were obtained by leukapheresis. The investigation overall reported the following: Naive subsets generally had larger estimated clonotype richness than memory subsets did. Sampling was limited to blood, and TCR repertoires in tissue likely differ from TCR repertoires in blood. Compared with non-shared clonotypes, the clonotypes found in all four sorted-subset donors had higher generation probabilities. Based on pairwise subsampling, the degree of clonotype sharing among donors was expected to be affected by sequencing depth. Because the study included only a small number of donors, the genetic and exposure-history diversity represented was limited. Across four donors, approximately 4.6% of naive CD4, roughly 3.8% of naive CD8, approximately 2.5% of memory CD4, and 0.4% of memory CD8 clonotypes were shared. Even with the large sequencing depth, rarefaction of the sorted-subset datasets indicated that sequencing was incomplete.

The CDR3 sequence holds 12 residues, the cysteine and phenylalanine included. Just the 36-base CDR3 DNA is kept, in frame starting at base 1. The germline V gene gives CDR1 as SGHTA and CDR2 as FQGNSA. Trimming at the junction amounts to 1 base on V and 8 bases on J, and the germline ends lie 8 bases apart. TCR CDR3 regions were amplified from genomic DNA by multiplex PCR using the deep immunoSEQ assay. Extracted genomic DNA from each cell subset was distributed evenly across all wells of several immunoSEQ 96-well plates, and each plate was treated as a replicate. For sorted subsets, each replicate PCR was loaded with 150 to 250 ng genomic DNA, equivalent to 32,000 or so T cell genomes. Purified libraries were measured with a Qubit 3.0 fluorometer, size-checked on a Bioanalyzer 2100, and measured again with the KAPA Library Quantification kit. A separate single-read 150-cycle Illumina NextSeq 550 flow cell was used to sequence each immunoSEQ 96-well plate. As for the authors' bioinformatics: Because only junctional sequences without quality scores were contained in the immunoSEQ output, filtering matching that applied to full-length reads could not be performed. Sequences were annotated with PyIR, a Python wrapper for IgBLAST v1.9, and V/J genes and CDR3 were assigned using IMGT germline references. Reads with weak V/J assignments (E-value above 1e-6), missing CDR3, stop codons, out-of-frame junctions, or ambiguous translated residues were removed. V3J clonotypes were defined as sequences sharing an identical inferred V gene, J gene, and CDR3 amino acid sequence. The percentage overlap between two repertoires was calculated by dividing the number of shared unique clonotypes by the size of the smaller repertoire. RTK rarefaction, the Chao1 estimator, and Recon v2.1 estimates of unobserved clonotypes were used to assess repertoire richness. For all TCRbeta clonotypes obtained by the gDNA method from several donors, generation probabilities were computed with OLGA. Entries here come from immuneACCESS through TCRdb and include only in-frame sequences with V and J called. Some clones fail to appear in such tables; in the studies checked, an unresolved V gene covers under half of the shortfall, and the cause of the remainder is unknown. Clone size and the V and J calls come from that table; the DNA yielded D and trimming. In this sample the table shows some 2,100,000 clones, around 95% of which occur a single time. Around 0.13% of the sample goes to the ten largest clones.

Healthy HIV-negative adults with no recently reported acute infections or vaccinations were included as donors. Every donor was a Caucasian adult residing in Nashville, Tennessee, USA. CD4+ T cells were enriched through magnetic negative selection, after which naive cells were positively selected on CD45RA and the remaining negative fraction served as the memory subset. After blood collection by leukapheresis, PBMCs were isolated using Ficoll-Histopaque density gradient centrifugation and then cryopreserved in the vapor phase of liquid nitrogen. Purity and quantity of every magnetically sorted T cell population were checked by analytical flow cytometry. Each sorted fraction had its genomic DNA isolated and then quantified by UV absorbance on a Nanodrop 2000c.

The TCR originated in a man younger than 35 in good health. Sequencing was performed on naive CD4+ T cells sorted from blood. The cell subset or site label on this specimen signifies: CD45RA+ positively selected. The chain is encoded by TRBV7-2 joined to TRBJ1-1, with no reliable assignment of the D segment. The sequenced DNA: TGTGCCAGCAGCTTAGGGGTTGGGGAAGCTTTCTTT. It is translated as CASSLGVGEAFF.